Below are 5 T cell receptor beta chains sequenced from a single sample in a study of T cells in tuberculosis. Clones were sequenced by immunoSEQ multiplex PCR, and TCRdb holds only the in-frame ones, with some missing. This table has some 26,000 clones, approximately 92% appearing once. The sequencing sample was made of PBMCs. These receptors were taken from a donor aged 10-35 years with latent tuberculosis or without tuberculosis infection. Some clones in this sample may be carry-over from other donors' samples.

The chain has TRBV19 and TRBJ2-1, with 10 bases matching TRBD1. This CDR3 has 15 residues. V gave up 1 base and J gave up 5 bases; unmatched junction bases: 2. CDR1 and CDR2 (germline): LNHDA, SQIVND (reference sequence). This chain's CDR3 is CASSIGTGGNNEQFF. The CDR3 coding sequence is TGTGCCAGTAGTATAGGGACAGGGGGTAACAATGAGCAGTTCTTC.

The chain uses TRBV5-1 and TRBJ2-7; D perhaps matches TRBD1 (5 bases). This CDR3 is 12 amino acids long. The germline CDR1 and CDR2 sequences are SGHRS and YFSETQ. V lost 4 bases to trimming and J lost 6 bases, with 11 bases between them. The CDR3 bases are TGCGCCAGCAGCCCCGACCAGGGCGAGCAGTACTTC. It translates to CASSPDQGEQYF.

The V call is TRBV7-8, the J call TRBJ2-7, with D maybe TRBD1 (5 bases). V lost 2 bases and J lost 1, with 15 bases in between. From germline, CDR1 is SGHVS and CDR2 FQNEAQ. The CDR3 extends over 16 amino acids. CDR3 region: CASSLRASTVSYEQYF. The CDR3 nucleotides read TGTGCCAGCAGCTTACGGGCCTCGACAGTATCCTACGAGCAGTACTTC.

The J gene is TRBJ1-5, the V gene TRBV5-6, with D maybe TRBD1 (5 bases). Per germline, CDR1 SGHDT and CDR2 YYEEEE. The CDR3 sequence is 14 residues long. Trimming pared 3 bases from V and 3 bases from J, leaving 10 bases between. CDR3 sequence (DNA): TGTGCCAGCAGCTCCTCAGGGAACAATCAGCCCCAGCATTTT. This encodes CASSSSGNNQPQHF.

The V gene is TRBV7-8, the J gene TRBJ1-5; D is possibly TRBD1 (5 bases). The germline CDR1 and CDR2 sequences are SGHVS and FQNEAQ. This CDR3 is 12 amino acids long. Between the trimmed V and J ends, which lost 6 bases and 5 bases, there was a span of 8 bases. DNA of the CDR3: TGTGCCAGCAGATCGGGGGATCAGCCCCAGCATTTT. It codes for CASRSGDQPQHF.